Listed below are T cell receptor beta chains from one sample, sequenced in a study of tumor and adjacent non-tumor tissue in lung cancer. TCRdb reprocessed the multiplex PCR reads via MiXCR and lists one record per CDR3 protein. The table lists around 120,000 distinct CDR3 sequences, 66% of them singletons. The sample consisted of lung tumor tissue. The origin of the receptors is a man aged 25-40 years with non-small cell lung cancer. Each CDR3 is given with its conserved first and last residue. Each record gives: J gene, V gene, clone size, D gene, CDR3 DNA, CDR3 protein. The D gene is left open where the match is weak. The size field is filled for only some rows; it gives once, few, many or a size class.

TRBJ2-2,TRBV11-3,.,.,TGTGCCAGCAAGGGCGGATTGAACACCGGGGTGCTGTTTTTT,CASKGGLNTGVLFF
TRBJ2-1,TRBV20-1,many,.,TGCAGTGCATGGCGCCTATCCTACAATGAGCAGTTCTTC,CSAWRLSYNEQFF
TRBJ1-5,TRBV30,.,.,TGTGCTTGGAGTGTACGGGAAGGGCAGTCCCAGCATTTT,CAWSVREGQSQHF
TRBJ1-1,TRBV11-2,.,.,TGTACCAGCAGCATAGACGGGGATAGCACTGAAGCTTTCTTT,CTSSIDGDSTEAFF
TRBJ2-3,TRBV20-1,many,TRBD1,TGCAGTGCTAGAGCCGGGACAGGGCGCACAGATACGCAGTATTTT,CSARAGTGRTDTQYF
TRBJ2-1,TRBV7-9,.,.,TGTGCCAGCATCTTACTACAGGGCGGGGGTGAGCAGTTCTTC,CASILLQGGGEQFF
TRBJ2-2,TRBV12-3/TRBV12-4,many,TRBD1,TGTGCCAGCAGTTTACAGGGGGCGAACACCGGGGAGCTGTTTTTT,CASSLQGANTGELFF
TRBJ1-1,TRBV10-1,few,.,TGCACCAGCAGGATAGGGGCTTTCTTT,CTSRIGAFF
TRBJ1-1,TRBV6-1,.,.,TGTGCCAGCAGTGAACTGGGGGCGGACGCTGAGCCTTTCTTT,CASSELGADAEPFF
TRBJ1-1,TRBV12-3/TRBV12-4,many,.,TGTGCCAGCTCCTTAACCATCGGCAACTCGAACACTGAAGCTTTCTTT,CASSLTIGNSNTEAFF
TRBJ2-3,TRBV12-3/TRBV12-4,.,.,TGTGCCAGCAGTCGGGGGTGGCCTATCGGGAGCCCAGGGGATACGCAGTATTTT,CASSRGWPIGSPGDTQYF
TRBJ1-6,TRBV20-1,many,.,TGCAGTGCTCGAAGGAGGGGTTCACCCCTCCACTTT,CSARRRGSPLHF
TRBJ2-7,TRBV6-2/TRBV6-3,.,TRBD2,TGTGCCAGCGGTCACCAGGGACTAGCGGGAGGCCACGAGCAGTACTTC,CASGHQGLAGGHEQYF
TRBJ2-1,TRBV20-1,.,TRBD2,TGCAGTGCCTGGACTAGCGGGACCTTCAATGAGCAGTTCTTC,CSAWTSGTFNEQFF
TRBJ2-3,TRBV5-6,.,.,TGTGCCAACAGCCTTCCCGCGGCAGATACGCAGTATTTT,CANSLPAADTQYF
TRBJ2-1,TRBV12-3/TRBV12-4,once,.,TGTGCCAGCAGTTTATTAGGCGACTCCTACAAAGAGCAGTTCTTC,CASSLLGDSYKEQFF
TRBJ2-7,TRBV20-1,.,.,TGCAGTGCTAGCCCCGGGGGGCACACCTACGAGCAGTACTTC,CSASPGGHTYEQYF
TRBJ2-7,TRBV11-2,.,.,TGTGCCAACGGAAGGGGAACGGACGAGCAGAACTTC,CANGRGTDEQNF
TRBJ2-1,TRBV11-2,.,TRBD2,TGTGCCTGTAGCGGGAGGAATGACCAGTTCTTC,CACSGRNDQFF
TRBJ2-7,TRBV4-1,.,.,TGCGCCAGTAGCCAAGAAGCCAGCGGGTTAACCTACAAGCAGTACTTC,CASSQEASGLTYKQYF
TRBJ2-1,TRBV7-9,.,.,TGTGCCAGCAGCCAGGAGGACAAGGGGCCCTCCTACAATGAGCAGTTCTTC,CASSQEDKGPSYNEQFF
TRBJ2-3,TRBV11-2,.,.,TGTGCCAGGAGCCGGAAACCGAGTCCAGATACGCAGTATTTT,CARSRKPSPDTQYF
TRBJ2-1,TRBV11-2,.,.,TGTGGCAGCAGCTCATATGCTAGCGCGTTCTACAATGAGCAGTTCTTC,CGSSSYASAFYNEQFF
TRBJ2-3,TRBV7-9,.,.,TGTGCCAGCAGCTTAACCGTTGGCGGTAAGCAGTATTTT,CASSLTVGGKQYF